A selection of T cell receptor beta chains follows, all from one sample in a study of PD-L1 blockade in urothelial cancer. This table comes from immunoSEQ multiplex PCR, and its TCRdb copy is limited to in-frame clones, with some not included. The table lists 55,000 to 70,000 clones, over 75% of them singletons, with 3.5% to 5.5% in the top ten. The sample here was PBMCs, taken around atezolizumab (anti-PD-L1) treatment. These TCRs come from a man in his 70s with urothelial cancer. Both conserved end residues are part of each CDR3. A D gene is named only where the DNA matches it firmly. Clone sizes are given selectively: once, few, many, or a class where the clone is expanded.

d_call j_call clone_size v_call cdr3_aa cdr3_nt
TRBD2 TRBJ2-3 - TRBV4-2 CASSQARGGGADTQYF TGTGCCAGCAGCCAAGCGAGGGGCGGGGGGGCAGATACGCAGTATTTT
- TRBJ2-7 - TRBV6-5 CASSYFQGSEQYF TGTGCCAGCAGTTACTTTCAGGGCTCCGAGCAGTACTTC
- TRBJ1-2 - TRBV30 CAWSPGGRGYTF TGTGCCTGGAGTCCCGGCGGTCGGGGCTACACCTTC
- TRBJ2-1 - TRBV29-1 CSGTDRYNEQFF TGCAGCGGCACAGACAGATACAATGAGCAGTTCTTC
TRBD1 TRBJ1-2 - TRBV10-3 CAISDEGTGIYGYTF TGTGCCATCAGTGATGAGGGGACAGGAATCTATGGCTACACCTTC
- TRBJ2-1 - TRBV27 CASSLQGGNEQFF TGTGCCAGCAGTTTACAGGGTGGCAATGAGCAGTTCTTC
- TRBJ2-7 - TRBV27 CASGPSAGPYEQYF TGTGCCAGCGGGCCGTCGGCGGGGCCCTACGAGCAGTACTTC
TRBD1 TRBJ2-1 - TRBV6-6 CASRGQGAFDEQFF TGTGCCAGCAGGGGACAGGGGGCGTTCGATGAGCAGTTCTTC
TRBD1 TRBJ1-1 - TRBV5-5 CASSPGDRSEAFF TGTGCCAGCAGCCCGGGGGACAGGAGCGAAGCTTTCTTT
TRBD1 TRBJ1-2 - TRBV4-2 CASSRDRGGGYGYTF TGTGCCAGCAGTCGTGACAGGGGAGGAGGGTATGGCTACACCTTC
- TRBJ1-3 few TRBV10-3 CAIGRQLLSGNTIYF TGTGCCATCGGTAGACAGCTACTCTCTGGAAACACCATATATTTT
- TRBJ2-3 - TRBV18 CASSPRRPGEGTDTQYF TGTGCCAGCTCACCAAGGCGGCCAGGGGAAGGCACAGATACGCAGTATTTT
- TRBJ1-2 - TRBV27 CASSLGGAGKGYTF TGTGCCAGCTCCCTAGGTGGGGCGGGGAAGGGCTACACCTTC
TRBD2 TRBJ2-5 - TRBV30 CATRRTSGRGETQYF TGTGCGACCCGTAGGACTAGCGGGAGGGGAGAGACCCAGTACTTC
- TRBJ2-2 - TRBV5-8 CASSRAEVGELFF TGTGCCAGCAGCCGGGCGGAGGTCGGGGAGCTGTTTTTT
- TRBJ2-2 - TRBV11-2 CASGVYGGGAGELFF TGTGCCAGCGGGGTTTACGGGGGTGGGGCCGGGGAGCTGTTTTTT
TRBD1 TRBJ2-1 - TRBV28 CASSFTDRTQFF TGTGCCAGCAGTTTTACGGACAGGACCCAGTTCTTC
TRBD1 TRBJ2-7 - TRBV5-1 CASSQTGSYEQYF TGCGCCAGCAGCCAGACAGGGTCCTACGAGCAGTACTTC
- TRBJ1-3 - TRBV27 CASSLGSQVSGNTIYF TGTGCCAGCAGTTTGGGCAGTCAGGTCTCTGGAAACACCATATATTTT
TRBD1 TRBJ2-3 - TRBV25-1 CASSAPGTGPTDTQYF TGTGCCAGCAGTGCCCCCGGGACAGGGCCAACAGATACGCAGTATTTT
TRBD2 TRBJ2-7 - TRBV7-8 CASSSIAGRPEEQYF TGTGCCAGCAGCTCCATAGCGGGCCGGCCGGAGGAGCAGTACTTC
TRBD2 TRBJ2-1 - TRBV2 CASSWTSEQFF TGTGCCAGCAGCTGGACTAGCGAGCAGTTCTTC
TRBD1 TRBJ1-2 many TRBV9 CASSGQGEWTYGYTF TGTGCCAGCAGCGGACAGGGAGAATGGACCTATGGCTACACCTTC
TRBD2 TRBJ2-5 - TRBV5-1 CASSRGLAGAEETQYF TGCGCCAGCAGCCGGGGACTAGCGGGAGCGGAAGAGACCCAGTACTTC
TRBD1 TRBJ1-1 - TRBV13 CASSFGQGDTEAFF TGTGCCAGCAGCTTTGGACAGGGGGACACTGAAGCTTTCTTT
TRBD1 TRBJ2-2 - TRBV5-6 CASSRWGQGDTGELFF TGTGCCAGCAGTCGGTGGGGACAGGGGGACACCGGGGAGCTGTTTTTT
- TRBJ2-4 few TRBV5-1 CASSPSGGENIQYF TGCGCCAGCAGCCCCTCCGGAGGGGAAAACATTCAGTACTTC